This T cell receptor (beta chain) was identified during a study of radiotherapy plus CTLA-4 blockade in lung cancer. Study-level findings and limits: With interferon-beta, early dynamics of blood T cell clones were reported to best predict response.

Germline values: CDR1 SGHRS, CDR2 YFSETQ. With V trimmed by 0 bases and J by 6 bases, 6 bases remained unmatched. CDR3 length: 15 amino acids. With regard to this clone: Its matching antigen is unknown.

Data came from immunoSEQ multiplex PCR; TCRdb stores just in-frame clones and leaves some out. This table holds almost 55,000 clones, around 85% found once. The material was peripheral blood, obtained from a patient treated with radiotherapy plus ipilimumab. The chain joins TRBV5-1 to TRBJ2-7; 10 bases map to TRBD2. The TCR originated in a human donor with non-small cell lung cancer who had a partial response to radiotherapy plus ipilimumab. CDR3 bases: TGCGCCAGCAGCTTGGAGAGCGGGGGGGGATTCGAGCAGTACTTC. This translates into CASSLESGGGFEQYF.